This T cell receptor beta chain was identified during a study of beta chain features in type 1 diabetes. Worth noting for this clone: Its antigen remains unknown.

Reverse transcription of all isolated RNA meant that expressed TCRB transcripts were sequenced. The repertoire was sequenced with immunoSEQ multiplex PCR; TCRdb's copy has only in-frame clones and lacks some. The sample records more than 250,000 clones, over 12% being singletons. General study results and limits: In every one of the four CD4+ subsets, TCRB CDR3s were moderately but significantly shorter in Type 1 diabetes patients.

Germline V CDR1 and CDR2: SEHNR, FQNEAQ (reference sequence). V was pared by 6 bases and J by 5 bases, with 9 bases of the junction left unmatched. This CDR3 is built from 15 residues. This receptor was identified in a man aged 18-30 years with type 1 diabetes. Sample: naive CD4+ T cells from blood. The rearrangement links TRBV7-9 to TRBJ2-7; 11 nucleotides align to TRBD1. Here the CDR3 DNA reads TGTGCCAGCAGTTACGGACAGGGGGCGGCCGACGAGCAGTACTTC. Translating gives CASSYGQGAADEQYF.